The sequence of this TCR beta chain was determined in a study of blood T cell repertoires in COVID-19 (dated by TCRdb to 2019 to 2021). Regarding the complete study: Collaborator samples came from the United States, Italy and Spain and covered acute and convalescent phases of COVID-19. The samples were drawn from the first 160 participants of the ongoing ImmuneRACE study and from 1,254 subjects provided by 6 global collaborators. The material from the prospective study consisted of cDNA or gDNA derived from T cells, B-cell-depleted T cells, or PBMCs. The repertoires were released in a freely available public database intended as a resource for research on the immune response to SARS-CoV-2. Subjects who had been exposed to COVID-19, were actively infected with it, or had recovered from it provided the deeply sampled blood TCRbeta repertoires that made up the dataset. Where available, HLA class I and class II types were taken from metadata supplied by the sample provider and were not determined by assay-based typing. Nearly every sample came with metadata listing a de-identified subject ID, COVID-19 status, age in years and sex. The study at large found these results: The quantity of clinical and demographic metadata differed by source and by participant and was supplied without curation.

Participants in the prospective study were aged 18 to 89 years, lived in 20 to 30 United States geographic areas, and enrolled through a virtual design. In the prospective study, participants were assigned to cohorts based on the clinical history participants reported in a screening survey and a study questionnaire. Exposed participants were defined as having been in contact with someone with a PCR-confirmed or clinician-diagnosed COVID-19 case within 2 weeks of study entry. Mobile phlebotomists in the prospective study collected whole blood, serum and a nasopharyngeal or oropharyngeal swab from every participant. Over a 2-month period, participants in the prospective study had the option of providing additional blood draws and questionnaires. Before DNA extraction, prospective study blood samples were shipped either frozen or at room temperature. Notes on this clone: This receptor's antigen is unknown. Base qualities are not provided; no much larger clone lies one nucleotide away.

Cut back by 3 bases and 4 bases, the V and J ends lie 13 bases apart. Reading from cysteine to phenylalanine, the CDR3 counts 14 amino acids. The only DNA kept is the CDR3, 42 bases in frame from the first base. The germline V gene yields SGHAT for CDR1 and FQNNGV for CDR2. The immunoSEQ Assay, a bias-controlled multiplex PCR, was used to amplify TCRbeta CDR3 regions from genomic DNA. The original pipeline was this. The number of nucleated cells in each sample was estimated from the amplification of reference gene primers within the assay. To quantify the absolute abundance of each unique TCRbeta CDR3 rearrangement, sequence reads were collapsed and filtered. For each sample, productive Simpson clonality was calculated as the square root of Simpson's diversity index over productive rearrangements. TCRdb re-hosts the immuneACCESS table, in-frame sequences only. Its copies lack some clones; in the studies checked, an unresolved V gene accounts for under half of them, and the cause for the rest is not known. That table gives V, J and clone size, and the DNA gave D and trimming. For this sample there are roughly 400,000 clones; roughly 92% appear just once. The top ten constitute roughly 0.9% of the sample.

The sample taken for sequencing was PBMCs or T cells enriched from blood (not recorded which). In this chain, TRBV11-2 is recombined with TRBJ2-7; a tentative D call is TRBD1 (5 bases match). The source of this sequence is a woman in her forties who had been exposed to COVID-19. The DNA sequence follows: TGTGCCAGCAGCTTGATTGAAGGGGTTTACGAGCAGTACTTC. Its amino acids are CASSLIEGVYEQYF.